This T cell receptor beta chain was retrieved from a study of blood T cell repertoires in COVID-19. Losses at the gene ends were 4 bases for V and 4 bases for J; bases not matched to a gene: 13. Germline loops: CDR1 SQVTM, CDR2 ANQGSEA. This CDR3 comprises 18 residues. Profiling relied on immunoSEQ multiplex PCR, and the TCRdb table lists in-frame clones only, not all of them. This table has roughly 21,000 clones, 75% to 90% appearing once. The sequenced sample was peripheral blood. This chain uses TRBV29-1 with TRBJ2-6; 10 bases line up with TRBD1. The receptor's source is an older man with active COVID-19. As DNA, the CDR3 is TGCAGCGTTGGAGGACAGGGGGTCACAGCAGACGGGGCCAACGTCCTGACTTTC. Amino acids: CSVGGQGVTADGANVLTF.